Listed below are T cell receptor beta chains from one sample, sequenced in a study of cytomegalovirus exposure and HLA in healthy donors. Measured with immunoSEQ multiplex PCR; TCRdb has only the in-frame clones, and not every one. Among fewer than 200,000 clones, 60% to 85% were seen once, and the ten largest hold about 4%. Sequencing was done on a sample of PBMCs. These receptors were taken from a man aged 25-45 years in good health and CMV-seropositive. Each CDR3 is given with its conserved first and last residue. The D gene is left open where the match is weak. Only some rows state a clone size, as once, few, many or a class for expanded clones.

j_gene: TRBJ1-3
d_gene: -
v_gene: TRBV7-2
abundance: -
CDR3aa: CASSLGTVSGNTIYF
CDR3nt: TGTGCCAGCAGCTTAGGGACAGTCTCTGGAAACACCATATATTTT

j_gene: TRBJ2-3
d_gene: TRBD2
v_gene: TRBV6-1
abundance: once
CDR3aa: CASSAGLAGGGDTQYF
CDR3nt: TGTGCCAGCAGTGCTGGTCTAGCGGGGGGTGGAGATACGCAGTATTTT

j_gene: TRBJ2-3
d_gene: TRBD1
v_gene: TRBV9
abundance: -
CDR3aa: CASSVGGGRVADTQYF
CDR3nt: TGTGCCAGCAGCGTAGGAGGGGGCAGGGTAGCAGATACGCAGTATTTT

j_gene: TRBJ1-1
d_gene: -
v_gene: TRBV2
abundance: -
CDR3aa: CASSVVGDTEAFF
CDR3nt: TGTGCCAGCAGTGTGGTCGGAGACACTGAAGCTTTCTTT

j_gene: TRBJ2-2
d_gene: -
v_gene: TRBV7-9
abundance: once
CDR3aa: CASSPRRANTGELFF
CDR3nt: TGTGCCAGCAGCCCGCGGAGGGCGAACACCGGGGAGCTGTTTTTT

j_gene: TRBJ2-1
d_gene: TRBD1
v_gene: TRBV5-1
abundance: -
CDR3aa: CASSFGQGNEQFF
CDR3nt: TGCGCCAGCAGCTTTGGACAGGGAAATGAGCAGTTCTTC

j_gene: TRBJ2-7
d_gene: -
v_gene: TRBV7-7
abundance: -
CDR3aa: CASSRSTGYEQYF
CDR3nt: TGTGCCAGCAGCCGATCGACAGGCTACGAGCAGTACTTC

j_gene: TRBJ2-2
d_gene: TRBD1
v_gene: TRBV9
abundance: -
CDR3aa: CASSVGRVQGARFTGELFF
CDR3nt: TGTGCCAGCAGCGTAGGGAGAGTACAGGGGGCGCGTTTTACCGGGGAGCTGTTTTTT

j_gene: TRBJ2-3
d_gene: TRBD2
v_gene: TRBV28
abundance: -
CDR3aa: CASSPQEAGGLDTQYF
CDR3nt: TGTGCCAGCAGCCCCCAGGAAGCGGGGGGATTAGATACGCAGTATTTT

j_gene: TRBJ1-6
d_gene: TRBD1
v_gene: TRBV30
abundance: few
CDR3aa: CAWSHQGQGNSPLHF
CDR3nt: TGTGCCTGGAGTCACCAGGGACAGGGGAATTCACCCCTCCACTTT

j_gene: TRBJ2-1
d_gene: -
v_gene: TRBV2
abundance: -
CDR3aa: CASSERGRSYNEQFF
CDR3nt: TGTGCCAGCAGTGAGCGGGGACGCTCCTACAATGAGCAGTTCTTC

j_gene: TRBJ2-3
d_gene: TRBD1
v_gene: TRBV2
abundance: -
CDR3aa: CASRGDRGSDTQYF
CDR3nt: TGTGCCAGCCGCGGGGACAGGGGGTCAGATACGCAGTATTTT

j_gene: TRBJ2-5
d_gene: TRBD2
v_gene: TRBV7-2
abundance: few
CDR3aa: CASSSRAGGQETQYF
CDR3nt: TGTGCCAGCAGCTCTAGGGCGGGGGGGCAAGAGACCCAGTACTTC

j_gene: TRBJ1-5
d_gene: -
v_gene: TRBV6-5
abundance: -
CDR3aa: CASSYDPGIQPQHF
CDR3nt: TGTGCCAGCAGTTACGACCCAGGGATTCAGCCCCAGCATTTT

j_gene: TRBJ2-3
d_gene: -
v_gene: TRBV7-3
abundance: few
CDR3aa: CASSLTSGTDTQYF
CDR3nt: TGTGCCAGCAGCTTAACCTCCGGCACAGATACGCAGTATTTT

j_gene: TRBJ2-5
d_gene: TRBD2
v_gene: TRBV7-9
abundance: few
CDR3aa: CASSSPSGGGQETQYF
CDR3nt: TGTGCCAGCAGCTCCCCTAGCGGGGGGGGGCAAGAGACCCAGTACTTC

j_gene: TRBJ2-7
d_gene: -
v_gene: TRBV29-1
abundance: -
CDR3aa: CSVEVAGQRTYEQYF
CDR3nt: TGCAGCGTTGAAGTCGCGGGACAGAGGACCTACGAGCAGTACTTC

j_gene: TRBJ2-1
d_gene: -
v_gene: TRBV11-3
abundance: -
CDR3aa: CASSAGGSRYNEQFF
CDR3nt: TGTGCCAGCAGCGCCGGGGGTAGCCGATACAATGAGCAGTTCTTC

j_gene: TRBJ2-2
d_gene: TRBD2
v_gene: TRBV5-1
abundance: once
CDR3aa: CASSFWRLATGELFF
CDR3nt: TGCGCCAGCAGCTTTTGGCGACTAGCAACCGGGGAGCTGTTTTTT

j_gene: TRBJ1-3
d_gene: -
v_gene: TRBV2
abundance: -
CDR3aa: CASFPGNSGNTIYF
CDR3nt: TGTGCCAGCTTTCCCGGGAACTCTGGAAACACCATATATTTT

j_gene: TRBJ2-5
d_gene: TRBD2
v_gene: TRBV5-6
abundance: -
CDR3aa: CASSGGVETQYF
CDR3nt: TGTGCCAGCAGTGGGGGGGTTGAGACCCAGTACTTC

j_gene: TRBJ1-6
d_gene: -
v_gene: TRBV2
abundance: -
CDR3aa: CASSDQGLDSPLHF
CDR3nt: TGTGCCAGCAGTGATCAGGGGCTGGATTCACCCCTCCACTTT

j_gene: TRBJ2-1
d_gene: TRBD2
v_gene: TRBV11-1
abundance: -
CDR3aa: CASSTSGGASDEQFF
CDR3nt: TGTGCCAGCAGTACTAGCGGGGGGGCCTCGGATGAGCAGTTCTTC

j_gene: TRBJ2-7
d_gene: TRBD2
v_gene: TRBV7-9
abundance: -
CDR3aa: CASSSTSGGIRTYEQYF
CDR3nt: TGTGCCAGCAGCTCCACTAGCGGGGGGATCAGAACCTACGAGCAGTACTTC

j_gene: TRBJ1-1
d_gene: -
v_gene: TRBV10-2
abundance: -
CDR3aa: CASRDPTGLMNTEAFF
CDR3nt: TGCGCCAGCAGGGATCCGACAGGCCTAATGAACACTGAAGCTTTCTTT

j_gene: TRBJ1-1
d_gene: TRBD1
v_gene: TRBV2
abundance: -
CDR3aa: CAGHGQGAKAFF
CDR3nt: TGTGCCGGACACGGACAGGGGGCAAAAGCTTTCTTT

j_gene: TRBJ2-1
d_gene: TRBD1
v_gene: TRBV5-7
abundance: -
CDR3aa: CASSLVAGGSINEQFF
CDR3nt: TGTGCCAGCAGCTTGGTGGCAGGGGGCAGCATAAATGAGCAGTTCTTC